What follows describes a single T cell receptor beta chain. Its antigen is not known. The data were taken from a study of CXCR3-negative and CXCR3-positive naive CD8 T cells. Overall study findings and caveats: Naive CXCR3-positive cells had TRB CDR3s more hydrophobic than those of CXCR3-negative naive cells.

This CDR3 has 13 residues. CDR1 and CDR2 (germline): MNHEY, SMNVEV (reference sequence). Via 5' RACE with UMI labels, TRB cDNA libraries were prepared. TCRdb reanalyzed the 5' RACE reads, giving one entry per CDR3 protein sequence and no DNA. Its table records about 89,000 distinct CDR3 sequences. Sample: naive CXCR3+ CD8+ T cells from blood. Subset: CD45RO-CCR7+CD27+CD95- naive CD8+ T cells expressing CXCR3 (TNR3+). V usage is TRBV27 and J usage is TRBJ1-5; lacking DNA, the TRBD1 call made by TCRdb goes unchecked. The source of this sequence is a human donor in good health. Some clones in this sample may be carry-over from other donors' samples. The CDR3 sequence is CATGQVSNQPQHF.